The present T cell receptor beta chain was sequenced within a study of blood T cell repertoires in COVID-19. The germline CDR1 and CDR2 sequences are SNHLY and FYNNEI. The CDR3 loop spans 12 amino acids. The trim removed 9 bases at V and 7 bases at J, leaving 4 bases unmatched. Method: immunoSEQ multiplex PCR; TCRdb's copy keeps in-frame clones and lacks some. The sample includes about 130,000 clones, approximately 77% of them seen just once. The rearrangement uses TRBV2 and TRBJ2-2, with 8 positions matching TRBD1. The clonotype originates from an elderly man with acute or convalescent COVID-19. The sequencing input was peripheral blood. The CDR3 bases are TGTGCCAGTGCACAGGGGGACGGGGAGCTGTTTTTT. Translating it yields CASAQGDGELFF. Drawing the rest from reference TRBV2 and TRBJ2-2, the complete variable domain is EPEVTQTPSHQVTQMGQEVILRCVPISNHLYFYWYRQILGQKVEFLVSFYNNEISEKSEIFDDQFSVERPDGSNFTLKIRSTKLEDSAMYFCASAQGDGELFFGEGSRLTVL.